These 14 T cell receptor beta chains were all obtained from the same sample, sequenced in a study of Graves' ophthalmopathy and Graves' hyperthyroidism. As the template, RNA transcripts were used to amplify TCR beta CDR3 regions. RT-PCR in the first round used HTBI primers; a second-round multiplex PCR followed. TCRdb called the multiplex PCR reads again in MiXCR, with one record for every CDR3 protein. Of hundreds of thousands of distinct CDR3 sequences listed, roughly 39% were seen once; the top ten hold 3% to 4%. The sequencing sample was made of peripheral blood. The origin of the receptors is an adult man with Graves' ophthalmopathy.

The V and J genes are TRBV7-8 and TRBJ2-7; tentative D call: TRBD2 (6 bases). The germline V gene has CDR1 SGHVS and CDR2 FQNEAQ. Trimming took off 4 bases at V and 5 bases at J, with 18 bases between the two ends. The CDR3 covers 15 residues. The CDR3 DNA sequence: TGTGCCAGCAGCTCAAGGAGGGTAGGGGAAAACGAGCAGTACTTC. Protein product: CASSSRRVGENEQYF.

The CDR3 region has the DNA TGTGCCAGCAGGTTTAGTGGGGTAGGCCAAGAGACCCAGTACTTC. This codes for CASRFSGVGQETQYF. The chain joins TRBV5-8 to TRBJ2-5; D remains ambiguous. CDR1 SGHTS and CDR2 YDEGEE come from the germline V gene. CDR3 length: 15 amino acids. The ends were cut back, 5 bases at V and 1 base at J, with 15 bases in the middle. The full variable domain, its missing parts supplied by reference TRBV5-8 and TRBJ2-5, is EAGVTQSPTHLIKTRGQQATLRCSPISGHTSVYWYQQALGLGLQFLLWYDEGEERNRGNFPPRFSGRQFPNYSSELNVNALELEDSALYLCASRFSGVGQETQYFGPGTRLLVL.

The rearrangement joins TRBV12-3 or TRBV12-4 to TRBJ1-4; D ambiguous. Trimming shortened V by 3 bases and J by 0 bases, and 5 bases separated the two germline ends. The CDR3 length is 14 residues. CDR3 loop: CASSFRSTNEKLFF. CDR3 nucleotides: TGTGCCAGCAGTTTTCGATCAACTAATGAAAAACTGTTTTTT.

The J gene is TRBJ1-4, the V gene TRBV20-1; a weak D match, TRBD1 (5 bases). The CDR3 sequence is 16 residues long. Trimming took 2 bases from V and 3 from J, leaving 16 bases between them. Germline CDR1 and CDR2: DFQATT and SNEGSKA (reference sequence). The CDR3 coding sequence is TGCAGTGCTAGAAATTTGGCAGGGCGTCCTAATGAAAAACTGTTTTTT. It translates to CSARNLAGRPNEKLFF.

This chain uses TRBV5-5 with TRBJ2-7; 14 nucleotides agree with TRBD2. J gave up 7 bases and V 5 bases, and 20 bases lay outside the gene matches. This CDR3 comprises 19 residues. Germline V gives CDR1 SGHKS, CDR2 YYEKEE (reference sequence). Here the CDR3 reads CASSSRTSGGSSAPGEQYF. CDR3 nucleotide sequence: TGTGCCAGCAGTTCGAGGACTAGCGGGGGGTCGTCAGCTCCCGGGGAGCAGTACTTC.

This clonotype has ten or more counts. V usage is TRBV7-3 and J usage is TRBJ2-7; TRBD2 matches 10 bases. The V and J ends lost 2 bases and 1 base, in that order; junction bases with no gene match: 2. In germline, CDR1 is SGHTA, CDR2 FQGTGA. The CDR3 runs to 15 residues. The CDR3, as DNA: TGTGCCAGCAGCTTATCTAGCGGGAGTTCCTACGAGCAGTACTTC. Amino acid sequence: CASSLSSGSSYEQYF.

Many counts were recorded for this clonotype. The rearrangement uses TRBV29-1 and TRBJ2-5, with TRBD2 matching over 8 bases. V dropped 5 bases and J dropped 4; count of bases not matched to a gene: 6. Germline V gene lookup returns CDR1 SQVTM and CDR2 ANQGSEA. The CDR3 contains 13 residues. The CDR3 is CSVLTSVGETQYF. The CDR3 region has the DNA TGCAGCGTTTTGACTAGCGTGGGAGAGACCCAGTACTTC.

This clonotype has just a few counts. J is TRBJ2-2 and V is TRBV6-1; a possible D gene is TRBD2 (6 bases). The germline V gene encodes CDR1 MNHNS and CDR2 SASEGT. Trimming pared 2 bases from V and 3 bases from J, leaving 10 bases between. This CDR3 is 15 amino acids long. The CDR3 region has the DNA TGTGCCAGCAGTGAACCTGGACTACACACCGGGGAGCTGTTTTTT. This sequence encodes CASSEPGLHTGELFF.

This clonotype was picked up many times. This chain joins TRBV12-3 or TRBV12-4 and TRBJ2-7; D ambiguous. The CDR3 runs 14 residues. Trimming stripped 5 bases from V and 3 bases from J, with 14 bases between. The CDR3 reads CASSQPPEFYEQYF. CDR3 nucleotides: TGTGCCAGCAGTCAACCTCCGGAGTTCTACGAGCAGTACTTC.

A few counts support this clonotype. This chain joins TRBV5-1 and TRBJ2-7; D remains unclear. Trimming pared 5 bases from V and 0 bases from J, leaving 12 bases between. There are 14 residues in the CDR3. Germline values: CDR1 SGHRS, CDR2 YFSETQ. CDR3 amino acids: CASRSSGGSYEQYF. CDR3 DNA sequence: TGCGCCAGCAGGTCCTCCGGCGGCTCCTACGAGCAGTACTTC.

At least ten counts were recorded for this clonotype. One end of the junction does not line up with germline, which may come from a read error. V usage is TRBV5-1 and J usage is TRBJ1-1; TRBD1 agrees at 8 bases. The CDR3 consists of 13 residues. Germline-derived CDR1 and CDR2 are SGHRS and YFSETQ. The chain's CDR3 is CASSSGGGTEAFF. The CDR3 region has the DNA TGTGCCAGCAGCTCAGGGGGCGGGACTGAAGCTTTCTTT.

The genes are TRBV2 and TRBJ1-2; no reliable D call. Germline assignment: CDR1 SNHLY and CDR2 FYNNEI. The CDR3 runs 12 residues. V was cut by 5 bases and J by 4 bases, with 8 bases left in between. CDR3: CASSKDGYGYTF. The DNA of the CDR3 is TGTGCCAGCAGTAAGGACGGCTATGGCTACACCTTC. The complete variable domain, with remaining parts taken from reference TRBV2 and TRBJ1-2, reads EPEVTQTPSHQVTQMGQEVILRCVPISNHLYFYWYRQILGQKVEFLVSFYNNEISEKSEIFDDQFSVERPDGSNFTLKIRSTKLEDSAMYFCASSKDGYGYTFGSGTRLTVV.

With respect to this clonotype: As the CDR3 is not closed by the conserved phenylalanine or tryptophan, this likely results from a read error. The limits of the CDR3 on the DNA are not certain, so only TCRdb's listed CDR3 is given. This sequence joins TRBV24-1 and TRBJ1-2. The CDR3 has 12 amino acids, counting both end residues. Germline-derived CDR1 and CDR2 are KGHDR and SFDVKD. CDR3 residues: CATSDSPGAATY.

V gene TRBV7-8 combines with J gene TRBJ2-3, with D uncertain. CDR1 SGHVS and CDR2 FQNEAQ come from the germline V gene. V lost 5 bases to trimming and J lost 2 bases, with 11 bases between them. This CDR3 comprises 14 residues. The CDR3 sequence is CASSPYGDTDTQYF. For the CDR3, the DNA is TGTGCCAGCAGCCCGTATGGGGACACAGATACGCAGTATTTT.